The 9 T cell receptor beta chains listed next were all sequenced from one sample in a study of identical twins. TCRdb re-called the 5' RACE reads with MiXCR, one entry per CDR3 protein. The sample lists 500,000 to 550,000 distinct CDR3 sequences, less than 25% occurring once. The same data also contributed to another study, on T cells expressing NK-cell markers.

The sample taken for sequencing was CD4+ T cells sorted from blood. Receptor source: a woman aged 18 to 35 in good health.

This clonotype occurred a few times. This CDR3 reads CSVSGYRVSPDTQYF. The CDR3 nucleotides read TGCAGCGTCAGCGGATACAGGGTATCCCCAGATACGCAGTATTTT. The gene calls are TRBV29-1 and TRBJ2-3, with D possibly matching TRBD1 (6 bases). The ends were cut back, 6 bases at V and 4 bases at J, with 20 bases in the middle. This CDR3 comprises 15 residues. CDR1 and CDR2 (germline): SQVTM, ANQGSEA.

This clonotype was detected only a few times. The chain has TRBV30 and TRBJ2-7; 9 bases line up with TRBD2. This CDR3 is 15 amino acids long. The V gene's germline CDR1 is GTSNPN and CDR2 SVGIG (reference sequence). V was pared by 4 bases and J by 2 bases, with 9 bases of the junction left unmatched. In nucleotides, the CDR3 is TGTGCCTGGACCCCAGGGACTAGCACTCCCTACGAGCAGTACTTC. This encodes CAWTPGTSTPYEQYF.

The rearrangement joins TRBV7-2 to TRBJ1-5; D is unresolved. The V and J ends lost 5 bases and 5 bases respectively, with 13 bases between them. CDR1 and CDR2 from the germline V gene are SGHTA and FQGNSA. The CDR3 is 14 residues long. The CDR3 nucleotides read TGTGCCAGCAGCCGCTACCCCCTTGATCAGCCCCAGCATTTT. Translating it yields CASSRYPLDQPQHF.

There are a few counts of this clonotype. The chain recombines TRBV24-1 with TRBJ2-7, with 7 bases that match TRBD2. This CDR3 has 11 residues. CDR1 is KGHDR, CDR2 SFDVKD, per germline. The CDR3 region is CATSDQGLTSV. CDR3 in DNA: TGTGCCACCAGTGATCAGGGACTAACATCGGTC.

The chain carries TRBV4-1 and TRBJ2-2, with D tentatively TRBD1 (5 bases). This CDR3 is 15 amino acids long. Germline CDR1 MGHRA, CDR2 YSYEKL. The ends were cut back, 3 bases at V and 4 bases at J, with 12 bases in the middle. Here the CDR3 DNA reads TGCGCCAGCAGCCAGGGGCTCTCGGGCACCGGGGAGCTGTTTTTT. The encoded protein is CASSQGLSGTGELFF.

This clonotype has a handful of counts. The chain uses TRBV11-3 and TRBJ2-2; no clear D gene. V dropped 0 bases and J dropped 5 bases, with 7 bases sitting between them. CDR1 is SGHNT and CDR2 is YENEEA in the germline V gene. The CDR3 runs to 14 residues. In nucleotides, the CDR3 is TGTGCCAGCAGCTTAGAAGCATTTACCGGGGAGCTGTTTTTT. Translation gives CASSLEAFTGELFF.

The chain recombines TRBV19 with TRBJ1-4; D not certain. Per germline, CDR1 LNHDA and CDR2 SQIVND (reference sequence). This CDR3 has 14 amino acids. Deletions cut 5 bases from V and 3 bases from J, with 10 bases between. The CDR3 DNA follows: TGTGCCAGTAGTGAGGGAGATTCTAATGAAAAACTGTTTTTT. The encoded protein is CASSEGDSNEKLFF.

This clonotype was recorded at least ten times. The chain combines TRBV9 with TRBJ2-6; weak D call: TRBD2 (5 bases). The length of the CDR3 is 16 residues. Trimming stripped 4 bases from V and 0 bases from J, with 11 bases between. The germline gives CDR1 SGDLS, CDR2 YYNGEE. CDR3 sequence (DNA): TGTGCCAGCAGCATAATAGCGAACTCTGGGGCCAACGTCCTGACTTTC. Protein product: CASSIIANSGANVLTF.

The rearrangement links TRBV12-3 or TRBV12-4 to TRBJ1-2, with D perhaps TRBD1 (5 bases). V lost 6 bases and J lost 3, with 23 bases in between. The CDR3 sequence is 17 residues long. The CDR3 loop is CASSPRGGARSYYGYTF. The CDR3 nucleotides are TGTGCCAGCAGCCCTAGGGGTGGGGCCCGTAGTTACTATGGCTACACCTTC.